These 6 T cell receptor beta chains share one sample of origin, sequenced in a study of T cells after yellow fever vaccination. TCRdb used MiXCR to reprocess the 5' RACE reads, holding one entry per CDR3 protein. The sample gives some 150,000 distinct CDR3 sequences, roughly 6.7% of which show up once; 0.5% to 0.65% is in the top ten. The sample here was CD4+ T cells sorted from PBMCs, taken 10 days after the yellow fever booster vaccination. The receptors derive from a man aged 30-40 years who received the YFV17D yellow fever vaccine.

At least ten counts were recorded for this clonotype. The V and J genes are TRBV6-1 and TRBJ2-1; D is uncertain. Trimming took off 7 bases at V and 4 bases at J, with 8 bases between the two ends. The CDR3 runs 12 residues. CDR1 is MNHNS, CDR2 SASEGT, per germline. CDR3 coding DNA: TGTGCCAGCATGTGGCGGTACAATGAGCAGTTCTTC. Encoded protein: CASMWRYNEQFF.

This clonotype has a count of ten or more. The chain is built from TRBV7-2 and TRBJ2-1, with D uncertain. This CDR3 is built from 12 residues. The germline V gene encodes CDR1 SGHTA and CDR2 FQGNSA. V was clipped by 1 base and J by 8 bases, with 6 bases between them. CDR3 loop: CASSLVLYEQFF. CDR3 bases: TGTGCCAGCAGCTTAGTGTTGTATGAGCAGTTCTTC.

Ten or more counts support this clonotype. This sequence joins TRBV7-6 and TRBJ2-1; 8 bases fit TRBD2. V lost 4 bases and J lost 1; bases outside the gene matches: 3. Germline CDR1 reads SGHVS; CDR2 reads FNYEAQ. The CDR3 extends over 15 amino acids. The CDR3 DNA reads TGTGCCAGCAGCTCATCTAGCGGGTCCTACAATGAGCAGTTCTTC. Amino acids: CASSSSSGSYNEQFF.

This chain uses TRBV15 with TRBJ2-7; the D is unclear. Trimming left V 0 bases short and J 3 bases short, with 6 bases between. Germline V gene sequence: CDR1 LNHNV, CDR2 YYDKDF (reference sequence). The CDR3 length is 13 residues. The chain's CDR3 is CATSRDRRYEQYF. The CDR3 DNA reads TGTGCCACCAGCAGAGATCGGCGCTACGAGCAGTACTTC.

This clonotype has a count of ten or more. CDR3 nucleotides: TGCAGTGCTTCCCACCGACTAGCGGAGTACCAAGAGACCCAGTACTTC. Its protein is CSASHRLAEYQETQYF. J is TRBJ2-5 and V is TRBV20-1, with 9 bases identical to TRBD2. CDR1 and CDR2 from the germline V gene are DFQATT and SNEGSKA (reference sequence). The CDR3 spans 16 residues. V was clipped by 5 bases and J by 0 bases; unmatched bases: 10.

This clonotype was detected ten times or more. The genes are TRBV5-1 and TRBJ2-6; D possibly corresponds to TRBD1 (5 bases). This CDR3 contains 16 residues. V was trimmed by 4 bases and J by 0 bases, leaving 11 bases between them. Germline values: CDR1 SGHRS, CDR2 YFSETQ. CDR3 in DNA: TGCGCCAGCAGCACCGACAGCTACTCTGGGGCCAACGTCCTGACTTTC. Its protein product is CASSTDSYSGANVLTF.